This entry concerns a single T cell receptor (beta chain). Its antigen is not known. Produced via immunoSEQ multiplex PCR; TCRdb's table is partial and in-frame only. The table has under 35,000 clones, 85% to 95% seen once. Samples were taken several times over chemoradiotherapy. This entry is derived from a study of chemoradiotherapy in HPV16-positive cancers. Overall study results and limits: Candidate HPV-specific clones and E7-related TCR motifs grew in tumor during treatment. Functional assays defining HPV-specific T cells used only a couple of HPV16-positive patients.

CDR3 length: 14 residues. The V gene's germline CDR1 is MNHNY and CDR2 SVGAGI (reference sequence). Trimming pared 2 bases from V and 3 bases from J, leaving 8 bases between. The receptor's source is a human donor with HPV-associated anogenital cancer. The input for sequencing was blood, taken from a patient who underwent chemoradiotherapy. V is TRBV6-6 and J is TRBJ1-5; D unclear. The CDR3 loop is CASSYPEVNQPQHF. CDR3 coding DNA: TGTGCCAGCAGTTACCCGGAGGTCAATCAGCCCCAGCATTTT.